Below, 5 T cell receptor beta chains from the same sample are listed, as sequenced in a study of cytomegalovirus exposure and HLA in healthy donors (dated 2017 in TCRdb). The library came from the immunoSEQ multiplex PCR assay. For the multiplex PCR, a mixture combining 60 forward primers for TCR Vbeta segments and 13 reverse primers for TCR Jbeta segments was used. TCRdb carries this immuneACCESS record with in-frame sequences only. Its versions omit some clonotypes, under half of them owing to an unresolved V gene in the studies checked, with the rest unexplained. For this sample there are roughly 190,000 clones; 80% appear just once. The ten largest clones capture 1.1% of the sample. The source material was PBMCs. The receptors were gathered from a woman in her forties in good health and CMV-seronegative.

The chain has TRBV7-8 and TRBJ1-1, with D tentatively TRBD1 (5 bases). V lost 7 bases and J lost 3, with 21 bases in between. The CDR3 spans 16 residues. CDR1 is SGHVS and CDR2 is FQNEAQ in the germline V gene. The CDR3 DNA reads TGTGCCAGCATCCTCCAGGGTGGACCCGGCTACACTGAAGCTTTCTTT. Translating it yields CASILQGGPGYTEAFF. The complete variable domain, with remaining parts taken from reference TRBV7-8 and TRBJ1-1, reads GAGVSQSPRYKVAKRGQDVALRCDPISGHVSLFWYQQALGQGPEFLTYFQNEAQLDKSGLPSDRFFAERPEGSVSTLKIQRTQQEDSAVYLCASILQGGPGYTEAFFGQGTRLTVV.

The chain carries TRBV4-1 and TRBJ1-1, with TRBD1 matching 8 bases. The length of the CDR3 is 15 residues. V lost 3 bases to trimming and J lost 5 bases; unmatched junction nucleotides: 8. The germline V gene has CDR1 MGHRA and CDR2 YSYEKL. The CDR3 protein is CASSHTGQGGTEAFF. DNA for the CDR3: TGCGCCAGCAGCCACACCGGACAGGGAGGTACTGAAGCTTTCTTT.

This clone was seen a handful of times. The chain carries TRBV10-3 and TRBJ1-2; TRBD1 matches at 8 bases. The CDR3 runs 12 residues. Germline CDR1 is ENHRY and CDR2 is SYGVKD. The J segment lost 4 bases and the V segment lost 6 bases, leaving 1 base of the junction unmatched. CDR3 nucleotides: TGTGCCATCAGACAGGGGGGCTATGGCTACACCTTC. Translation gives CAIRQGGYGYTF.

As to this clone: Additional DNA sequences in this sample encode the identical CDR3. V gene TRBV5-4 combines with J gene TRBJ2-1, with a tentative D call TRBD2 (6 bases). V shed 2 bases and J shed 1 base, with 16 bases lying between them. Germline V gene lookup returns CDR1 SGHNT and CDR2 YYREEE (reference sequence). CDR3 length: 17 residues. CDR3 coding DNA: TGTGCCAGCAGCTTCGTTGGTGGCGGGATATCCTACAATGAGCAGTTCTTC. Translating gives CASSFVGGGISYNEQFF.

The chain employs TRBV5-6 and TRBJ2-1, with TRBD1 as a possible D gene (5 bases). CDR1 and CDR2 (germline): SGHDT, YYEEEE. The V end was cut by 0 bases, the J end by 7 bases, with 11 bases between. The CDR3 extends over 14 amino acids. Here the CDR3 DNA reads TGTGCCAGCAGCTTGGGACAGCCCTTTAATGAGCAGTTCTTC. Translating it yields CASSLGQPFNEQFF.